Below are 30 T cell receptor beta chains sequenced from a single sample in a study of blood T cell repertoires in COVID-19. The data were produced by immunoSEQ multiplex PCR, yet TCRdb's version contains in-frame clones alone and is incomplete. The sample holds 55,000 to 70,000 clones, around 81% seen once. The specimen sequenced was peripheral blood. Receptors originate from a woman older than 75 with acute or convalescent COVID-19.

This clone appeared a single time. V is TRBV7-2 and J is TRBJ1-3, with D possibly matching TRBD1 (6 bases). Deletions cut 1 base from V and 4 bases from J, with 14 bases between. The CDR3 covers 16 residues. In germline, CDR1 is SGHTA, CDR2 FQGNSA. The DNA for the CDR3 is TGTGCCAGCAGCTTAGTGCCAGGGGCCGACGGAAACACCATATATTTT. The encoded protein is CASSLVPGADGNTIYF.

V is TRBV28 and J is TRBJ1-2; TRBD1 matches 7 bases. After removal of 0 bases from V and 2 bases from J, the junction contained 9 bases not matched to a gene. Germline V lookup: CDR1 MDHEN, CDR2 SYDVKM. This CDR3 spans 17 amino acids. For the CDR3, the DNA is TGTGCCAGCAGTTTATGGCAGGGGGTAATAATAAACTATGGCTACACCTTC. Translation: CASSLWQGVIINYGYTF.

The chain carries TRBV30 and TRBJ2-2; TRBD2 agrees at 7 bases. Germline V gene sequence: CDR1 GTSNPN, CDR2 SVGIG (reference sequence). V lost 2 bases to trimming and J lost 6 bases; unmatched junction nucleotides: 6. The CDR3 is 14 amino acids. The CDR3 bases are TGTGCCTGGAGTTTTGGCGGGAGCCCCGGGGAGCTGTTTTTT. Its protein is CAWSFGGSPGELFF.

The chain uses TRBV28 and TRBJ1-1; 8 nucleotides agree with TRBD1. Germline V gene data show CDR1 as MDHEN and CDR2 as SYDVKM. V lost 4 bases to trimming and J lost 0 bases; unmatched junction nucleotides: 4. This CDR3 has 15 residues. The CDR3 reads CASSSPTGVNTEAFF. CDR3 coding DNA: TGTGCCAGCAGTTCCCCGACAGGGGTGAACACTGAAGCTTTCTTT.

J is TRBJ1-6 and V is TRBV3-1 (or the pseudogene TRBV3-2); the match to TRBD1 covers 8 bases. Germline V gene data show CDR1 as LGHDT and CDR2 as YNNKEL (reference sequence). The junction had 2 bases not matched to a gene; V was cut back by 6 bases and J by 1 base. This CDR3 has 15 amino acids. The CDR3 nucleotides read TGTGCCAGCAGGGACAGGGCTTCCTATAATTCACCCCTCCACTTT. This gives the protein CASRDRASYNSPLHF.

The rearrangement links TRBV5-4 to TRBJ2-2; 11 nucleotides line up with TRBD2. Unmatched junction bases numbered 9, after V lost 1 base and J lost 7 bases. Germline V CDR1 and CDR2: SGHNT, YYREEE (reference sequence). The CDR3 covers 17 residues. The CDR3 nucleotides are TGTGCCAGCAGCTTGAGAAAACTAGCGGGAGAAGTCGGGGAGCTGTTTTTT. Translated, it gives CASSLRKLAGEVGELFF. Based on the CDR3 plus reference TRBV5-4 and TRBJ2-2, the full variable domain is ETGVTQSPTHLIKTRGQQVTLRCSSQSGHNTVSWYQQALGQGPQFIFQYYREEENGRGNFPPRFSGLQFPNYSSELNVNALELDDSALYLCASSLRKLAGEVGELFFGEGSRLTVL.

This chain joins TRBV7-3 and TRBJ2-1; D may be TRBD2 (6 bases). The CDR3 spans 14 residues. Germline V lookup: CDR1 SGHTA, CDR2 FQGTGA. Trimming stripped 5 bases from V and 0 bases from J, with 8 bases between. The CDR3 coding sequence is TGTGCCAGCAGCAGAGCGGGCTCCTACAATGAGCAGTTCTTC. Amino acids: CASSRAGSYNEQFF.

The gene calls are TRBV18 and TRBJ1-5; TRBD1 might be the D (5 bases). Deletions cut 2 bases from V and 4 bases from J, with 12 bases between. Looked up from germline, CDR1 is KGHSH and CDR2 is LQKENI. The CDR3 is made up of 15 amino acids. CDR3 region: CASSPSATVNQPQHF. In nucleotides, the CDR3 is TGTGCCAGCTCACCATCCGCGACAGTAAATCAGCCCCAGCATTTT.

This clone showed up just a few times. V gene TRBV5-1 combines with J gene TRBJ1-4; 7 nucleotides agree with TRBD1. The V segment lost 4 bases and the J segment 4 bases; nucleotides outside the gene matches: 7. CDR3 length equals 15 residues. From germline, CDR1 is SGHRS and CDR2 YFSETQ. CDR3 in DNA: TGCGCCAGCAGCCCAGGGACAGACTTTAATGAAAAACTGTTTTTT. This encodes CASSPGTDFNEKLFF.

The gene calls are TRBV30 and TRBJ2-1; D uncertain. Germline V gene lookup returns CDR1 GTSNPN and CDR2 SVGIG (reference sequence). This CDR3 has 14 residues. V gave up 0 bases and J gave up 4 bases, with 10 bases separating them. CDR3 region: CAWSVSGGYNEQFF. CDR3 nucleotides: TGTGCCTGGAGTGTAAGTGGCGGTTACAATGAGCAGTTCTTC.

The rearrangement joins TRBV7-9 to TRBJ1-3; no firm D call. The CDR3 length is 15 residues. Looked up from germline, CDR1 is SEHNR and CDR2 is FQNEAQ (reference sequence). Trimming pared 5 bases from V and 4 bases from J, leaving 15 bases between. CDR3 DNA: TGTGCCAGCAGCCCAACGGAGTTACTCGGAAACACCATATATTTT. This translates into CASSPTELLGNTIYF. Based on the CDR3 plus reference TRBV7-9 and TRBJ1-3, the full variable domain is DTGVSQNPRHKITKRGQNVTFRCDPISEHNRLYWYRQTLGQGPEFLTYFQNEAQLEKSRLLSDRFSAERPKGSFSTLEIQRTEQGDSAMYLCASSPTELLGNTIYFGEGSWLTVV.

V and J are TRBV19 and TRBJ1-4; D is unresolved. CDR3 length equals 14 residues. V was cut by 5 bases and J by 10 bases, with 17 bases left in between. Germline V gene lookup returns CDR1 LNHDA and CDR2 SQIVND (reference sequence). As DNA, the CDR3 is TGTGCCAGTAGTGACGGAGCTCTAAAAAGAAAACTGTTTTTT. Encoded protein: CASSDGALKRKLFF.

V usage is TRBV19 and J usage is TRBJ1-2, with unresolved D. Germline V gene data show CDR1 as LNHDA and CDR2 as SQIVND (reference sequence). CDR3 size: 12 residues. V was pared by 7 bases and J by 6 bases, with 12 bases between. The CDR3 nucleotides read TGTGCCAGTACCTCGGGTCTCGATGGCTACACCTTC. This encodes CASTSGLDGYTF.

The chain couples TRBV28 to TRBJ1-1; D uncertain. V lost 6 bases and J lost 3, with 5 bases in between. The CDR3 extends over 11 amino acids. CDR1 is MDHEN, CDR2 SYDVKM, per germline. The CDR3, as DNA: TGTGCCAGCAGGTCGGACACTGAAGCTTTCTTT. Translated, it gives CASRSDTEAFF.

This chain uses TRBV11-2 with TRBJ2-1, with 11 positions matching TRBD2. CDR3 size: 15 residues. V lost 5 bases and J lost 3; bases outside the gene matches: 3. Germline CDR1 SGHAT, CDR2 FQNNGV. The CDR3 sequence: CASSPGTSGYNEQFF. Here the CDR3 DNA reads TGTGCCAGCAGCCCCGGGACTAGCGGCTACAATGAGCAGTTCTTC.

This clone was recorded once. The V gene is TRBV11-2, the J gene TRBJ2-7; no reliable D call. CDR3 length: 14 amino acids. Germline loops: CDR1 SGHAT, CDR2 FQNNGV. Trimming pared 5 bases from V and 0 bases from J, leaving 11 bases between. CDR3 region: CASSPIMSSYEQYF. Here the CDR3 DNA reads TGTGCCAGCAGCCCAATAATGAGCTCCTACGAGCAGTACTTC.

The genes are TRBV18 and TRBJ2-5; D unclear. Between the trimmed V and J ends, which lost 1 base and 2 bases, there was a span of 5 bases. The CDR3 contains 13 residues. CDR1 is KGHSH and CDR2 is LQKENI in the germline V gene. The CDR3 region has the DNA TGTGCCAGCTCACCACTGTCTCAAGAGACCCAGTACTTC. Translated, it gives CASSPLSQETQYF.

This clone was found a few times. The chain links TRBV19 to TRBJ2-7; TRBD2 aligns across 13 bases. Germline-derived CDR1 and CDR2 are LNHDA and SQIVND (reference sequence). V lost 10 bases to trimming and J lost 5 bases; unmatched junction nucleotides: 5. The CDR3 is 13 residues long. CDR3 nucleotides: TGTGCCACAGCAGGGACTAGCGGGAACGAGCAGTACTTC. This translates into CATAGTSGNEQYF.

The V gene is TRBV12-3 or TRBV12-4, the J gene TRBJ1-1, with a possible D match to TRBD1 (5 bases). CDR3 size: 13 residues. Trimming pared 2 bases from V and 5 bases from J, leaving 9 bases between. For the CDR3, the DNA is TGTGCCAGCAGTTTACCCAGGGCGACTGAAGCTTTCTTT. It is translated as CASSLPRATEAFF.

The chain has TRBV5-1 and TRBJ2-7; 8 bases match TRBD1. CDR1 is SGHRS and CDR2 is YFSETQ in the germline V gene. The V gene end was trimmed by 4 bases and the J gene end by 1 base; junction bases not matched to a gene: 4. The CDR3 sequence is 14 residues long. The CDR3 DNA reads TGCGCCAGCAGCGCCGGACAGGGTTCCTACGAGCAGTACTTC. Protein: CASSAGQGSYEQYF.

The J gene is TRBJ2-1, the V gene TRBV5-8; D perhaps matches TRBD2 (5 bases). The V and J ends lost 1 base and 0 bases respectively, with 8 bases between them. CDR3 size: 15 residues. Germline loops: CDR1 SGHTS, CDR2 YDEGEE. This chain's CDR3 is CASSLFGNSYNEQFF. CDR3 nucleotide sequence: TGTGCCAGCAGCTTGTTCGGGAACTCCTACAATGAGCAGTTCTTC.

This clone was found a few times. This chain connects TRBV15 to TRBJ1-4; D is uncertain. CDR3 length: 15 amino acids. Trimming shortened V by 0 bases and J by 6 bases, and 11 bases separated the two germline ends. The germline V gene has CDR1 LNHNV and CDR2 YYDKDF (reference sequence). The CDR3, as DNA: TGTGCCACCAGCAGAGATTACCCGAGAGATGAAAAACTGTTTTTT. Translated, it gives CATSRDYPRDEKLFF.

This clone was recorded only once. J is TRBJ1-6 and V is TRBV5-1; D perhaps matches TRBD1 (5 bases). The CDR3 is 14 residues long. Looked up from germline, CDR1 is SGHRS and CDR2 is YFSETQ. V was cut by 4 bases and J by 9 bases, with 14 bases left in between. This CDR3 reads CASSPGNIFSPLHF. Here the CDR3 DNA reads TGCGCCAGCAGCCCAGGGAACATCTTTTCACCCCTCCACTTT.

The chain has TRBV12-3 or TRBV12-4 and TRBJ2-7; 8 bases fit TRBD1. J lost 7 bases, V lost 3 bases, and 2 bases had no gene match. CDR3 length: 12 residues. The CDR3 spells CASSFDRGEQYF. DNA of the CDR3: TGTGCCAGCAGTTTCGACAGGGGAGAGCAGTACTTC.

CDR3 nucleotide sequence: TGTGCCAGCAGCTTATCAACAGGGCCTTATGGCTACACCTTC. It encodes CASSLSTGPYGYTF. This chain joins TRBV7-2 and TRBJ1-2, with D tentatively TRBD1 (6 bases). The germline V and J ends were trimmed by 2 bases and 5 bases, with 12 bases remaining between them. Germline values: CDR1 SGHTA, CDR2 FQGNSA. This CDR3 comprises 14 residues.

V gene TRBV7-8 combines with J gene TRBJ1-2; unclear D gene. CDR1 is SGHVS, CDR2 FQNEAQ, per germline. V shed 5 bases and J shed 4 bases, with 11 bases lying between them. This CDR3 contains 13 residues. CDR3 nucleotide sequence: TGTGCCAGCAGCGACGGGAGTGTCTATGGCTACACCTTC. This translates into CASSDGSVYGYTF.

The CDR3, as DNA: TGTGCCAGTAGTACAGTGCTCAATCAGCCCCAGCATTTT. It codes for CASSTVLNQPQHF. The rearrangement uses TRBV19 and TRBJ1-5, with no clear D. The germline V and J ends were trimmed by 4 bases and 3 bases, with 7 bases remaining between them. Per germline, CDR1 LNHDA and CDR2 SQIVND (reference sequence). This CDR3 contains 13 residues.

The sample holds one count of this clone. For the CDR3, the DNA is TGTGCCACCAGAAAGGGGCAGGGGACGTCCGGGGAGCTGTTTTTT. Amino acids: CATRKGQGTSGELFF. The chain links TRBV18 to TRBJ2-2; D possibly corresponds to TRBD1 (6 bases). Germline lookup yields CDR1 KGHSH and CDR2 LQKENI. This CDR3 is 15 amino acids long. V shed 10 bases and J shed 6 bases, with 21 bases lying between them.

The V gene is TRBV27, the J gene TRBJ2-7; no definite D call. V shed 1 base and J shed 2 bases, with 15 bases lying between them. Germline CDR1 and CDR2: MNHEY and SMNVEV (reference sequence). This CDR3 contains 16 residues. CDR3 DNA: TGTGCCAGCAGTTTATTGGGTTCGGTACAGACCTACGAGCAGTACTTC. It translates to CASSLLGSVQTYEQYF.

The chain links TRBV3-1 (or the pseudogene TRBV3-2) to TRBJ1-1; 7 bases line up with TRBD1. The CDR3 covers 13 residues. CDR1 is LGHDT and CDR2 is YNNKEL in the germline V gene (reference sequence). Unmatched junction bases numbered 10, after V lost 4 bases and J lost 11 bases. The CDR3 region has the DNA TGTGCCAGCAGCCCCCTCAGGGGGAGCTTTGCTTTCTTT. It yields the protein CASSPLRGSFAFF.